Each of the 8 T cell receptor beta chains below was sequenced from the same sample in a study of response to subunit inactivated influenza vaccine. Using its own MiXCR run on the RT-PCR reads, TCRdb lists one record per CDR3 protein. The top ten clones hold 2.5% to 3% of a sample with about 540,000 distinct CDR3 sequences, around 21% of them seen once. These same data were also listed under a study on T cells expressing NK-cell markers. Per that paper: It was by 5'RACE template switching with UMIs that TCR beta cDNA was made.

The specimen comprised CD4+ T cells sorted from PBMCs, sampled about 13 days after vaccination. These receptors all stem from a man in his fifties who received an inactivated influenza vaccine.

This clonotype has only a few counts. The chain couples TRBV7-2 to TRBJ1-1; 9 positions agree with TRBD1. Germline assignment: CDR1 SGHTA and CDR2 FQGNSA. The CDR3 has 15 residues. Losses at the gene ends were 8 bases for V and 4 bases for J; bases not matched to a gene: 11. The CDR3 nucleotides read TGTGCCAGCGGAAAACAGGGGGCTATTGGCACTGAAGCTTTCTTT. Translation: CASGKQGAIGTEAFF.

The chain employs TRBV10-3 and TRBJ1-2; tentatively, D is TRBD1 (6 bases). The CDR3 loop spans 15 amino acids. V lost 6 bases and J lost 6, with 20 bases in between. Germline V gene lookup returns CDR1 ENHRY and CDR2 SYGVKD. The CDR3 bases are TGTGCCATCAGAAATCTACCACAGGGCGGGAATGGCTACACCTTC. It translates to CAIRNLPQGGNGYTF.

The chain couples TRBV28 to TRBJ2-7; tentatively, D is TRBD1 (5 bases). Germline assignment: CDR1 MDHEN and CDR2 SYDVKM. The CDR3 contains 11 residues. V was cut by 11 bases and J by 6 bases, with 14 bases left in between. CDR3 nucleotides: TGTGCCGCCCGACTTAGGGGCGAGCAGTACTTC. Protein sequence: CAARLRGEQYF.

DNA for the CDR3: TGTGCCAGCAGCTTAGCTCTAGCGGGGGATAGCTCCTACGAGCAGTACTTC. Protein sequence: CASSLALAGDSSYEQYF. The chain carries TRBV7-2 and TRBJ2-7, with 10 bases fitting TRBD2. Germline assignment: CDR1 SGHTA and CDR2 FQGNSA. Trimming at V came to 0 bases and at J to 0 bases, leaving 5 bases not matched to a gene. This CDR3 has 17 amino acids.

The rearrangement joins TRBV5-1 to TRBJ1-2; 12 nucleotides align to TRBD1. There are 16 residues in the CDR3. After removal of 0 bases from V and 6 bases from J, the junction contained 6 bases not matched to a gene. Germline values: CDR1 SGHRS, CDR2 YFSETQ. CDR3 nucleotide sequence: TGCGCCAGCAGCTTGGGCGGGACAGGGGGCGCAAATGGCTACACCTTC. It codes for CASSLGGTGGANGYTF.

The rearrangement joins TRBV20-1 to TRBJ2-5; D may be TRBD1 (5 bases). The CDR3 runs 13 residues. Trimming removed 3 bases from V and 10 bases from J, with 18 bases in between. Germline V CDR1 and CDR2: DFQATT, SNEGSKA (reference sequence). Here the CDR3 reads CSASRQNGANQYF. In DNA, the CDR3 is TGCAGTGCTAGCCGACAAAATGGGGCAAACCAGTACTTC.

This clonotype has more than one count but fewer than ten. This chain joins TRBV20-1 and TRBJ2-7, with D unclear. Trimming removed 2 bases from V and 2 bases from J, with 10 bases in between. Germline V lookup: CDR1 DFQATT, CDR2 SNEGSKA (reference sequence). The CDR3 runs to 13 residues. CDR3 loop: CSARSPTPYEQYF. CDR3 DNA: TGCAGTGCTAGATCCCCTACCCCCTACGAGCAGTACTTC.

This clonotype was seen a handful of times. CDR3 amino acids: CASSRLVGTDTQYF. DNA for the CDR3: TGCGCCAGCAGCCGGTTGGTTGGCACAGATACGCAGTATTTT. This chain links TRBV4-3 with TRBJ2-3, with D hard to call. The CDR3 contains 14 residues. The V end was cut by 4 bases, the J end by 1 base, with 9 bases between. Germline CDR1 is LGHNA and CDR2 is YSLEER.